The 31 T cell receptor beta chains below were found in one sample sequenced in a study of blood T cells in healthy people across ages. A sample-barcoded 5' primer and a J-beta primer mix were used in a second PCR of roughly 7 to 12 cycles. A single record per CDR3 protein comes from TCRdb applying MiXCR to the 5' RACE reads. The data contain approximately 790,000 distinct CDR3 sequences, 55% to 65% of them singletons. Sequenced sample: blood. Source of these receptors: a man aged 25-45 years in good health.

The chain is built from TRBV6-6 and TRBJ2-7; D gene unclear. V was clipped by 0 bases and J by 5 bases, with 11 bases between them. The CDR3 covers 14 residues. The V gene's germline CDR1 is MNHNY and CDR2 SVGAGI (reference sequence). CDR3 residues: CASSYSTGMNEQYF. CDR3 coding DNA: TGTGCCAGCAGTTACTCGACGGGTATGAACGAGCAGTACTTC.

In its sample, this clonotype was seen a few times. The chain carries TRBV20-1 and TRBJ2-3; D might be TRBD2 (6 bases). Trimming removed 0 bases at V and 3 bases at J, with 16 bases between. CDR3 length: 16 amino acids. Per germline, CDR1 DFQATT and CDR2 SNEGSKA (reference sequence). The DNA of the CDR3 is TGCAGTGCTAGAGAGACCCGGGACTGGCAAACAGATACGCAGTATTTT. It codes for CSARETRDWQTDTQYF.

The chain carries TRBV12-3 or TRBV12-4 and TRBJ2-2, with 14 bases fitting TRBD2. V shed 6 bases and J 11 bases; nucleotides not matched to a gene: 8. The CDR3 is 15 residues long. The CDR3 nucleotides read TGTGCCAGCAGCCTGGGGACTAGCGGGGGAGATGAGCTGTTTTTT. This gives the protein CASSLGTSGGDELFF.

This clonotype has ten or more counts. The chain recombines TRBV20-1 with TRBJ1-4; D perhaps matches TRBD1 (5 bases). The CDR3 sequence is 14 residues long. Germline V gives CDR1 DFQATT, CDR2 SNEGSKA (reference sequence). Trimming stripped 5 bases from V and 0 bases from J, with 10 bases between. CDR3 in amino acids: CSAADSATNEKLFF. The CDR3 nucleotides are TGCAGTGCTGCCGACAGTGCAACTAATGAAAAACTGTTTTTT.

Concerning this clonotype: A junction boundary mismatches the germline segment, possibly from a read error. The chain uses TRBV9 and TRBJ2-2; a weak D match, TRBD2 (7 bases). In germline, CDR1 is SGDLS, CDR2 YYNGEE. The CDR3 sequence is 14 residues long. The CDR3 sequence: CASSRGGVEGGLFF. In DNA, the CDR3 is TGTGCCAGCAGCCGCGGGGGTGTGGAAGGGGGGCTGTTTTTT.

There are a few counts of this clonotype. The V and J genes are TRBV27 and TRBJ2-4; tentatively, D is TRBD1 (6 bases). The tail of the sequence fits TRBJ2-7 better, so the J call may be wrong. CDR3 length: 14 amino acids. Germline V lookup: CDR1 MNHEY, CDR2 SMNVEV (reference sequence). CDR3 in amino acids: CASSLLQGPYEQYF. The CDR3 coding sequence is TGTGCCAGCAGTTTACTACAGGGACCCTACGAGCAGTACTTC.

This clonotype appeared once. This sequence joins TRBV5-7 and TRBJ2-1; either TRBD1 or TRBD2 may supply D (5 bases each). TRBV5-7 falls under the ORF class, with uncertain function. Deletions cut 3 bases from V and 4 bases from J, with 14 bases between. The CDR3 runs to 15 residues. In DNA, the CDR3 is TGTGCCAGCAGCTACGGTGGGGACGCTTACAATGAGCAGTTCTTC. Translation: CASSYGGDAYNEQFF.

V gene TRBV6-2 or TRBV6-3 combines with J gene TRBJ1-1; TRBD1 might be the D (6 bases). CDR3 length: 16 amino acids. V lost 1 base and J 6 bases, leaving 18 bases between the germline ends. Germline V gene data show CDR1 as MNHEY and CDR2 as SVGEGT. The CDR3 region has the DNA TGTGCCAGCAGTTACTTCGTAGGGACAACGAGCCCTGAAGCTTTCTTT. This gives the protein CASSYFVGTTSPEAFF.

The chain joins TRBV4-3 to TRBJ2-7; D remains unclear. The CDR3 runs to 17 residues. Germline V lookup: CDR1 LGHNA, CDR2 YSLEER. The germline V and J ends were trimmed by 0 bases and 4 bases, with 19 bases remaining between them. The CDR3 nucleotides read TGCGCCAGCAGCCAAGAGCCTTGGGGAAGGGCAGCGTACGAGCAGTACTTC. As protein: CASSQEPWGRAAYEQYF.

In its sample, this clonotype was seen a few times. This sequence joins TRBV5-1 and TRBJ1-1; no clear D gene. CDR3 size: 12 residues. Trimming shortened V by 2 bases and J by 3 bases, and 5 bases separated the two germline ends. The V gene's germline CDR1 is SGHRS and CDR2 YFSETQ. Here the CDR3 DNA reads TGCGCCAGCAGCTTAAAAGACACTGAAGCTTTCTTT. Its protein product is CASSLKDTEAFF.

The J gene is TRBJ2-7, the V gene TRBV12-3 or TRBV12-4; D is perhaps TRBD1 (6 bases). Gene TRBJ2-5 matches the end of the DNA better, so the J call may be wrong. The CDR3 loop spans 14 amino acids. The CDR3 here is CASSLRDIRETQYF. The CDR3 DNA reads TGTGCCAGCAGTTTACGGGACATTCGAGAGACCCAGTACTTC.

The sample holds a few counts of this clonotype. The CDR3 sequence: CAITLTGGGGEAFF. The CDR3 nucleotides read TGTGCCATCACCCTGACAGGGGGCGGAGGGGAAGCTTTCTTT. The V and J genes are TRBV10-3 and TRBJ1-1, with 10 bases lining up with TRBD1. Per germline, CDR1 ENHRY and CDR2 SYGVKD. The ends lost 7 bases at V and 8 bases at J; junction bases unmatched: 10. This CDR3 has 14 residues.

CDR3 nucleotides: TGTGCCAGCTCACCAATCGGGACTAGGAACACCGGGGAGCTGTTTTTT. It specifies CASSPIGTRNTGELFF. The J gene is TRBJ2-2, the V gene TRBV18; 8 bases agree with TRBD2. This CDR3 has 16 residues. Losses at the gene ends were 2 bases for V and 1 base for J; bases not matched to a gene: 3. CDR1 is KGHSH, CDR2 LQKENI, per germline.

The gene calls are TRBV7-9 and TRBJ1-1, with 11 bases that match TRBD1. Germline lookup yields CDR1 SEHNR and CDR2 FQNEAQ (reference sequence). The length of the CDR3 is 15 residues. V shed 5 bases and J 4 bases; nucleotides not matched to a gene: 6. The CDR3 DNA is TGTGCCAGCAGCACGAGGACAGGGGGCGGCACTGAAGCTTTCTTT. Translation: CASSTRTGGGTEAFF.

This chain links TRBV18 with TRBJ1-5, with a possible D match to TRBD1 (6 bases). Trimming left V 8 bases short and J 5 bases short, with 13 bases between. Germline V lookup: CDR1 KGHSH, CDR2 LQKENI. There are 13 residues in the CDR3. The CDR3 region has the DNA TGTGCCAGCCAACAGGGTGGTGATCAGCCCCAGCATTTT. It encodes CASQQGGDQPQHF.

CDR3 sequence reads: CASSQREGSYNEQFF. DNA for the CDR3: TGTGCCAGCAGTCAGCGGGAAGGCTCCTACAATGAGCAGTTCTTC. The chain has TRBV9 and TRBJ2-1; 7 nucleotides agree with TRBD2. Germline assignment: CDR1 SGDLS and CDR2 YYNGEE. The CDR3 is 15 amino acids. After removal of 5 bases from V and 0 bases from J, the junction contained 5 bases not matched to a gene.

J is TRBJ2-3 and V is TRBV6-6; D is ambiguous. V dropped 1 base and J dropped 0 bases, with 11 bases sitting between them. CDR1 is MNHNY, CDR2 SVGAGI, per germline (reference sequence). This CDR3 is 16 amino acids long. CDR3 nucleotides: TGTGCCAGCAGTTACTTTCCAGATCCTAGCACAGATACGCAGTATTTT. Its protein product is CASSYFPDPSTDTQYF.

The chain joins TRBV9 to TRBJ2-7; D is ambiguous. The CDR3 runs 15 residues. Looked up from germline, CDR1 is SGDLS and CDR2 is YYNGEE. Trimming took off 3 bases at V and 1 base at J, with 14 bases between the two ends. CDR3 residues: CASSAEPGVSYEQYF. The CDR3 DNA reads TGTGCCAGCAGCGCAGAACCCGGAGTTTCCTACGAGCAGTACTTC.

The V and J genes are TRBV6-6 and TRBJ2-5; D possibly uses TRBD1 or TRBD2 (5 bases each). The CDR3 loop spans 14 amino acids. Deletions cut 6 bases from V and 5 bases from J, with 16 bases between. In germline, CDR1 is MNHNY, CDR2 SVGAGI (reference sequence). The CDR3 DNA reads as TGTGCCAGCAGCCCGGGACCGGGGATGGAGACCCAGTACTTC. It specifies CASSPGPGMETQYF.

This clonotype was recorded a few times. The chain is built from TRBV6-2 or TRBV6-3 and TRBJ2-6, with D possibly TRBD2 on 5 matching bases. CDR3 length equals 17 residues. V was shortened by 4 bases and J by 2 bases, with 15 bases between the two germline ends. The germline V gene has CDR1 MNHEY and CDR2 SVGEGT. The chain's CDR3 is CASSSPQDGTGANVLTF. CDR3 nucleotides: TGTGCCAGCAGTTCACCCCAGGACGGGACTGGGGCCAACGTCCTGACTTTC.

This chain connects TRBV4-3 to TRBJ2-1, with 11 bases aligning to TRBD1. Looked up from germline, CDR1 is LGHNA and CDR2 is YSLEER. V was clipped by 0 bases and J by 7 bases; unmatched bases: 5. The CDR3 spans 16 residues. The CDR3 reads CASSQERGQGENEQFF. The CDR3 region has the DNA TGCGCCAGCAGCCAAGAGAGGGGACAGGGGGAAAATGAGCAGTTCTTC.

This clonotype was seen a handful of times. The chain has TRBV7-8 and TRBJ2-1; D is undetermined. In germline, CDR1 is SGHVS, CDR2 FQNEAQ. The CDR3 has 13 residues. Trimming left V 3 bases short and J 6 bases short, with 9 bases between. CDR3 sequence: CASSFSDLNEQFF. The CDR3 coding sequence is TGTGCCAGCAGCTTCTCTGACCTCAATGAGCAGTTCTTC. Looking up the rest from reference TRBV7-8 and TRBJ2-1 gives the full variable domain: GAGVSQSPRYKVAKRGQDVALRCDPISGHVSLFWYQQALGQGPEFLTYFQNEAQLDKSGLPSDRFFAERPEGSVSTLKIQRTQQEDSAVYLCASSFSDLNEQFFGPGTRLTVL.

V is TRBV20-1 and J is TRBJ2-7; D ambiguous. The CDR3 is made up of 14 amino acids. The V end was cut by 4 bases, the J end by 0 bases, with 13 bases between. Germline V lookup: CDR1 DFQATT, CDR2 SNEGSKA (reference sequence). For the CDR3, the DNA is TGCAGTGCTACAAGACACCGCAGCTCCTACGAGCAGTACTTC. The encoded protein is CSATRHRSSYEQYF.

The chain employs TRBV7-9 and TRBJ2-1; D possibly corresponds to TRBD1 (6 bases). The J call may not be correct, given that the DNA end is closer to TRBJ2-7. The germline CDR1 and CDR2 sequences are SEHNR and FQNEAQ (reference sequence). The CDR3 consists of 13 residues. The CDR3 is CASSTRTALEQYF. The CDR3 DNA is TGTGCCAGCAGCACGAGGACAGCCCTCGAGCAGTACTTC.

V usage is TRBV12-3 or TRBV12-4 and J usage is TRBJ2-7; D remains ambiguous. This CDR3 is built from 15 residues. The V and J ends lost 3 bases and 3 bases respectively, with 15 bases between them. The CDR3: CASSFGQGLGYEQYF. CDR3 DNA sequence: TGTGCCAGCAGTTTCGGGCAAGGGTTGGGCTACGAGCAGTACTTC.

Of note for this clonotype: At one end, the junction sequence differs from germline, possibly due to a read error. The chain is built from TRBV12-3 or TRBV12-4 and TRBJ2-3, with 10 nucleotides matching TRBD1. This CDR3 has 17 amino acids. The CDR3, as DNA: TGTGCCGGCAGTTTAGCGCATGGGACAGGGGTCCCAGGTACGCAGTATTTT. Its protein product is CAGSLAHGTGVPGTQYF.

The gene calls are TRBV4-1 and TRBJ2-1; 11 bases are a match to TRBD2. The CDR3 has 15 amino acids. Trimming at V came to 3 bases and at J to 8 bases, leaving 6 bases not matched to a gene. CDR1 and CDR2 from the germline V gene are MGHRA and YSYEKL. The CDR3 here is CASSQEGLAAHEQFF. CDR3 coding DNA: TGCGCCAGCAGCCAGGAGGGACTAGCGGCACATGAGCAGTTCTTC.

Only one count was recorded for this clonotype. V gene TRBV4-3 combines with J gene TRBJ2-2; TRBD1 might be the D (7 bases). CDR1 and CDR2 from the germline V gene are LGHNA and YSLEER. Trimming stripped 0 bases from V and 8 bases from J, with 13 bases between. This CDR3 comprises 15 residues. The CDR3 DNA follows: TGCGCCAGCAGCCAAGAGGAGGGGACAGTGGGGGAGCTGTTTTTT. Translation: CASSQEEGTVGELFF.

This chain connects TRBV6-2 or TRBV6-3 to TRBJ2-1, with unresolved D. The J call could be wrong; TRBJ2-7 is a better fit for the DNA end. Germline CDR1 and CDR2: MNHEY and SVGEGT. This CDR3 spans 14 amino acids. The CDR3 is CASSYPHHPYEQYF. The DNA of the CDR3 is TGTGCCAGCAGTTACCCACACCACCCCTACGAGCAGTACTTC.

This clonotype was observed a handful of times. The V and J genes are TRBV29-1 and TRBJ2-1, with 9 positions matching TRBD1. The germline V gene encodes CDR1 SQVTM and CDR2 ANQGSEA. This CDR3 contains 13 residues. The V gene end was trimmed by 5 bases and the J gene end by 12 bases; junction bases not matched to a gene: 11. The CDR3 nucleotides are TGCAGCGTTCCGGGACAGGGATTCCAAGGGCAGTTCTTC. This gives the protein CSVPGQGFQGQFF.

The rearrangement uses TRBV5-1 and TRBJ2-7; possibly TRBD1 or TRBD2 for D (6 bases each). The last part of the DNA fits TRBJ2-5 better; the J call may be wrong. This CDR3 comprises 14 residues. CDR1 SGHRS and CDR2 YFSETQ come from the germline V gene. The CDR3 protein is CASTTGAGAKTQYF. CDR3 nucleotide sequence: TGCGCCAGCACCACGGGGGCAGGGGCGAAGACCCAGTACTTC.